These 2 T cell receptor beta chains came from one sample sequenced in a study of blood T cell repertoires in COVID-19. Generated by immunoSEQ multiplex PCR, the TCRdb table keeps only in-frame clones and is missing some. The repertoire holds approximately 120,000 clones, with 88% as singletons. Sequenced input: peripheral blood. These receptors were collected from a human donor in a cohort sampled during active COVID-19.

This chain links TRBV2 with TRBJ2-7; TRBD1 aligns across 7 bases. Germline loops: CDR1 SNHLY, CDR2 FYNNEI. The junction had 5 bases not matched to a gene; V was cut back by 6 bases and J by 0 bases. The CDR3 covers 14 residues. CDR3 sequence reads: CASRMTGSSYEQYF. The CDR3 region has the DNA TGTGCCAGCAGGATGACAGGGAGCTCCTACGAGCAGTACTTC.

The V call is TRBV29-1, the J call TRBJ2-3; D gene unclear. Per the germline V gene, CDR1 is SQVTM and CDR2 is ANQGSEA. V lost 4 bases and J 4 bases, leaving 6 bases between the germline ends. This CDR3 has 11 residues. CDR3 bases: TGCAGCGTTGTTATCTCAGATACGCAGTATTTT. Translating gives CSVVISDTQYF.